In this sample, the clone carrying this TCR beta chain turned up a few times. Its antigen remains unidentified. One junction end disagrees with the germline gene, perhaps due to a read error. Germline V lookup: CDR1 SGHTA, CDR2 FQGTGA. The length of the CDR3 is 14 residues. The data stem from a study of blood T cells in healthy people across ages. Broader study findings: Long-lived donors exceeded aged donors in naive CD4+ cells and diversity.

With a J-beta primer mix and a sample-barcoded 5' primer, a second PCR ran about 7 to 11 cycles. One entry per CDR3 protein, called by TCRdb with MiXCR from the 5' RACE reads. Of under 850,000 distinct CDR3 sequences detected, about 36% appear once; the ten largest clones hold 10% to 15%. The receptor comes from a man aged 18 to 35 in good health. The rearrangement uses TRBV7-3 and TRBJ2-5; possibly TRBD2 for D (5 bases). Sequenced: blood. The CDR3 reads CASSLNGVGETQYF. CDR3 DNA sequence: TGTGCCAGTAGCTTAAACGGGGTTGGAGAGACCCAGTACTTC.